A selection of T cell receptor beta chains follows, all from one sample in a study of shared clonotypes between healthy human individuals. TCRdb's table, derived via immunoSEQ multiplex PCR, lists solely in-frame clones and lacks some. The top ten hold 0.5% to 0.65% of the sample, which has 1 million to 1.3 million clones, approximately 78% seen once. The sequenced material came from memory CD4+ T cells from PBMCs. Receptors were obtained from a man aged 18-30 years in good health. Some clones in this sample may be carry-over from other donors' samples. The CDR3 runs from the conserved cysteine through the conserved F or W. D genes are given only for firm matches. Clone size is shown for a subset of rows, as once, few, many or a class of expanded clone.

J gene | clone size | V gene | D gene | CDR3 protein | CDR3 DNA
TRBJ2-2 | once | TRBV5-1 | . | CASSPRGTGELFF | TGCGCCAGCAGCCCTAGGGGCACCGGGGAGCTGTTTTTT
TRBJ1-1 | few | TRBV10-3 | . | CATLGATGLNTEAFF | TGTGCCACCTTGGGGGCTACAGGGCTGAACACTGAAGCTTTCTTT
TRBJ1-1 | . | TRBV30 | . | CAWDWNMNTEAFF | TGCGCCTGGGACTGGAACATGAACACTGAGGCTTTCTTT
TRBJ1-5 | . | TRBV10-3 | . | CAISADYSNQPQHF | TGTGCCATCAGTGCGGACTATAGCAATCAGCCCCAGCATTTT
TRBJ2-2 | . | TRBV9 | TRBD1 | CASSVGLGQQNTGELFF | TGTGCCAGCAGCGTAGGGCTGGGACAGCAGAACACCGGGGAGCTGTTTTTT
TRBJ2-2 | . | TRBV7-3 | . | CASSLSGAGELFF | TGTGCCAGCAGCTTAAGTGGGGCCGGGGAGCTGTTTTTT
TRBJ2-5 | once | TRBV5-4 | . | CASSLGSDQETQYF | TGTGCCAGCAGCTTAGGTTCGGATCAAGAGACCCAGTACTTC
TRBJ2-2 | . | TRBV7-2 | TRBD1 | CASRQPGTGATGELFF | TGTGCCAGCAGGCAACCCGGGACAGGCGCCACCGGGGAGCTGTTTTTT
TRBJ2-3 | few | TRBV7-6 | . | CASSIGLLQYF | TGTGCCAGCAGTATAGGGCTTCTGCAGTATTTT
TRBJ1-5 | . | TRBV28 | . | CAAGGNQPQHF | TGTGCCGCTGGTGGCAATCAGCCCCAGCATTTT
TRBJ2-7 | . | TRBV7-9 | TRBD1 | CASSTTGGGYEQYF | TGTGCCAGCAGCACAACAGGGGGAGGCTACGAGCAGTACTTC
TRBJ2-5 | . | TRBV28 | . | CASSFPGSSETQYF | TGTGCCAGCAGTTTTCCAGGGTCGAGCGAGACCCAGTACTTC
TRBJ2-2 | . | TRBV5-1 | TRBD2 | CASSLLAGGAGELFF | TGCGCCAGCAGCTTGCTAGCGGGAGGTGCCGGGGAGCTGTTTTTT
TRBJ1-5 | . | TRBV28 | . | CASSLKDRASNQPQHF | TGTGCCAGCAGTTTAAAGGACAGAGCCAGCAATCAGCCCCAGCATTTT
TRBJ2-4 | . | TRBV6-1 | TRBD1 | CASRGGTGRNIQYF | TGTGCCAGCAGGGGAGGGACAGGGAGAAACATTCAGTACTTC
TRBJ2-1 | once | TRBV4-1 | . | CASSLTPAPYNEQFF | TGCGCCAGCAGCCTCACCCCGGCTCCTTACAATGAGCAGTTCTTC
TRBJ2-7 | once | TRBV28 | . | CASSFHVTPQQYF | TGTGCCAGCAGTTTCCATGTAACGCCACAGCAGTACTTC
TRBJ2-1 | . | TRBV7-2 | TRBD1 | CASSLDRGRSDEQFF | TGTGCCAGCAGCTTAGACAGGGGGCGCAGTGATGAGCAGTTCTTC
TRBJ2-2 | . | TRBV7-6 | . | CASSLRSDSGELFF | TGTGCCAGCAGCTTAAGGTCGGATTCCGGGGAGCTGTTTTTT
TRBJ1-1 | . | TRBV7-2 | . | CASSFMASGEAFF | TGTGCCAGCAGCTTTATGGCGTCGGGTGAAGCTTTCTTT
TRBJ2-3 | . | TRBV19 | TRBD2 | CASSIGLAASTDTQYF | TGTGCCAGTAGTATCGGTCTAGCGGCTAGCACAGATACGCAGTATTTT
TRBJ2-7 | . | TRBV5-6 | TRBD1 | CASSERTGVSYEQYF | TGTGCCAGCAGCGAACGGACAGGGGTCTCCTACGAGCAGTACTTC
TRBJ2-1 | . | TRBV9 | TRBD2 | CASSVALAGYNEQFF | TGTGCCAGCAGCGTAGCTCTAGCGGGTTACAATGAGCAGTTCTTC
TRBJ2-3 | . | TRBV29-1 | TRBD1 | CSVVGGPYRGPTDTQYF | TGCAGCGTTGTTGGGGGCCCTTACAGGGGGCCCACAGATACGCAGTATTTT
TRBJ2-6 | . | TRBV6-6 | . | CASSYEEAGANVLTF | TGTGCCAGCAGTTACGAGGAGGCTGGGGCCAACGTCCTGACTTTC
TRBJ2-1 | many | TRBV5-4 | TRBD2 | CASSLTSGTDEQFF | TGTGCCAGCAGCTTGACTAGCGGGACCGATGAGCAGTTCTTC
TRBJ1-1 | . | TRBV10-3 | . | CAISEKGRTYGEAFF | TGTGCCATCAGTGAAAAGGGCAGGACGTACGGTGAAGCTTTCTTT
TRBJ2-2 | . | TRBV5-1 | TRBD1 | CASSLQGAVAGELFF | TGCGCCAGCAGCTTACAGGGGGCCGTGGCCGGGGAGCTGTTTTTT
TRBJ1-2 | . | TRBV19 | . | CASSPRLGNGYTF | TGTGCCAGTAGTCCCCGCTTGGGCAATGGCTACACCTTC
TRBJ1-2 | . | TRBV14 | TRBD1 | CATRTGDYGYTF | TGTGCCACCCGGACAGGGGACTATGGCTACACCTTC
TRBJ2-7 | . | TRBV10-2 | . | CASSESFYYEQYF | TGCGCCAGCAGTGAGTCATTTTACTACGAGCAGTACTTC
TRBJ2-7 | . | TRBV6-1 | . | CASSRTVEAQYF | TGTGCCAGCAGTAGGACGGTTGAAGCGCAGTACTTC
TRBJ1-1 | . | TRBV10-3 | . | CAIRAGTFF | TGTGCCATCAGGGCGGGAACTTTCTTT
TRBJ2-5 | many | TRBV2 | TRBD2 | CAELAGGETQYF | TGTGCCGAGTTAGCGGGGGGAGAGACCCAGTACTTC
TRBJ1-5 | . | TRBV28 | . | CASSPTDFHYQPQHF | TGTGCCAGCAGTCCGACGGATTTCCACTATCAGCCCCAGCATTTT
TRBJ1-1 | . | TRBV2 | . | CASSRQAVNTEAFF | TGTGCCAGCAGTCGACAGGCGGTGAACACTGAAGCTTTCTTT
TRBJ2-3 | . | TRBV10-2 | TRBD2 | CATGLAGKDTQYF | TGCGCCACGGGACTAGCGGGAAAAGATACGCAGTATTTT
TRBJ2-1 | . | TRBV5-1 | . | CASSAGQYNEQFF | TGCGCCAGCAGCGCCGGACAGTACAATGAGCAGTTCTTC
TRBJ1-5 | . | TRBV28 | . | CASSPHRGEGNQPQHF | TGTGCCAGCAGTCCGCACAGAGGGGAGGGCAATCAGCCCCAGCATTTT
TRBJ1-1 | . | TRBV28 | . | CASSLYRALNTEAFF | TGTGCCAGCAGTTTATATCGGGCCTTGAACACTGAAGCTTTCTTT
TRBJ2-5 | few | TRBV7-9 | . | CASSKGNSETQYF | TGTGCCAGCAGCAAAGGGAATTCGGAGACCCAGTACTTC
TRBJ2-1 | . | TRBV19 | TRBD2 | CASRRLAGYNEQFF | TGTGCCAGTAGGAGACTAGCGGGATACAATGAGCAGTTCTTC
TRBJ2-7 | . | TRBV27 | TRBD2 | CASRERGFGGLVTYYEQYF | TGTGCCAGCAGAGAGCGGGGGTTTGGGGGGCTAGTCACGTACTACGAGCAGTACTTC
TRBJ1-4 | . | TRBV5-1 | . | CASSLVGGFKGNEKLFF | TGCGCCAGCAGCTTGGTAGGCGGCTTCAAGGGTAATGAAAAACTGTTTTTT
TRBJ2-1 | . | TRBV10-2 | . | CASSEWTPGRMGEQFF | TGCGCCAGCAGTGAGTGGACCCCAGGGCGAATGGGTGAGCAGTTCTTC
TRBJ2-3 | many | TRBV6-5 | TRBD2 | CASSYGLAGATDTQYF | TGTGCCAGCAGTTACGGACTAGCGGGAGCGACAGATACGCAGTATTTT
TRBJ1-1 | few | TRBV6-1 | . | CASSEPGFGPEAFF | TGTGCCAGCAGTGAACCGGGTTTCGGCCCTGAAGCTTTCTTT
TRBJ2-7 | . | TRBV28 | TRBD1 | CASSGTGSYEQYF | TGTGCCAGTTCCGGGACAGGGTCCTACGAGCAGTACTTC
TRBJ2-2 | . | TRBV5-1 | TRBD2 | CASSTEPGLAGTGELFF | TGCGCCAGCAGCACCGAACCGGGACTAGCGGGAACCGGGGAGCTGTTTTTT
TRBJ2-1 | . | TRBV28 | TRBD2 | CASRGGHEQFF | TGTGCCAGCCGGGGGGGCCATGAGCAGTTCTTC
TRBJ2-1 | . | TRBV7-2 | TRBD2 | CASSLVGTSGSNEQFF | TGTGCCAGCAGCTTAGTGGGGACTAGCGGGAGCAATGAGCAGTTCTTC
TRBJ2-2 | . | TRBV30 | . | CAWSPRANRHTGELFF | TGTGCCTGGAGCCCACGCGCTAACAGACACACCGGGGAGCTGTTTTTT
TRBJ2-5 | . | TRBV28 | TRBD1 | CASSRPGTVGQETQYF | TGTGCCAGCAGTCGACCAGGGACAGTGGGACAAGAGACCCAGTACTTC
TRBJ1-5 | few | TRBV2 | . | CASSYSNQPQHF | TGTGCCAGCAGTTACAGCAATCAGCCCCAGCATTTT
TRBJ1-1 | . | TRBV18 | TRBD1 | CASSDQGASNTEAFF | TGTGCCAGCTCAGATCAGGGGGCTTCGAACACTGAAGCTTTCTTT
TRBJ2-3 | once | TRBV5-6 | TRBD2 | CASSSSGLVIVTQYF | TGTGCCAGCAGCTCCTCGGGACTAGTCATTGTTACGCAGTATTTT
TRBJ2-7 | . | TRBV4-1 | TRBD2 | CASSQTLSGRGSYEQYF | TGCGCCAGCAGCCAAACCCTTAGCGGGAGAGGGTCCTACGAGCAGTACTTC
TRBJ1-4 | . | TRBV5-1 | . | CASSLESVNEKLFF | TGCGCCAGCAGCTTGGAGTCAGTTAATGAAAAACTGTTTTTT
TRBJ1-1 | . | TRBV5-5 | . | CASSSPGAQGNTEAFF | TGTGCCAGCAGCTCCCCCGGGGCCCAGGGGAACACTGAAGCTTTCTTT